The 2 T cell receptor beta chains given below trace back to one sample, sequenced in a study of cytomegalovirus exposure and HLA in healthy donors. PCR used 60 Vbeta primers and 13 Jbeta primers. The assay was immunoSEQ multiplex PCR, and TCRdb's table has in-frame clones only and misses some. This table holds 200,000 or so clones, about 80% found once. Sequenced sample: PBMCs. The receptor set was obtained from a woman aged 18-29 years in good health and CMV-seropositive.

The rearrangement uses TRBV10-2 and TRBJ2-1; 9 bases agree with TRBD1. This CDR3 has 14 amino acids. V shed 6 bases, J shed 6 bases, and the junction held 6 bases outside the gene matches. The germline V gene has CDR1 WSHSY and CDR2 SAAADI. The DNA for the CDR3 is TGCGCCAGCAGGGGACAGGGCATTGTCAATGAGCAGTTCTTC. As protein: CASRGQGIVNEQFF.

This rearrangement joins TRBV2 to TRBJ1-6; weak D call: TRBD1 (6 bases). Trimming removed 4 bases at V and 10 bases at J, with 11 bases between. Germline loops: CDR1 SNHLY, CDR2 FYNNEI. The CDR3 runs to 13 residues. The CDR3 reads CASSVLDSSPLHF. The CDR3 nucleotides read TGTGCCAGCAGTGTCCTGGACAGCTCACCCCTCCACTTT.